One sample yielded the 12 T cell receptor beta chains listed below, sequenced in a study of blood T cell repertoires in COVID-19. Repertoires were generated with immunoSEQ multiplex PCR, while TCRdb's copy carries only in-frame clones and drops some. The table shows 180,000 or so clones, with over 75% occurring only once. The sequencing input was PBMCs or T cells enriched from blood (not recorded which). The origin of the receptors is a woman between 18 and 29 years old who had recovered from COVID-19.

The chain couples TRBV11-3 to TRBJ2-1; 12 bases are a match to TRBD2. The CDR3 consists of 15 residues. Germline CDR1 SGHNT, CDR2 YENEEA. The V and J ends lost 3 bases and 5 bases, in that order; junction bases with no gene match: 2. The CDR3 coding sequence is TGTGCCAGCAGCTTGGGACTAGCGGGCCACAATGAGCAGTTCTTC. This sequence encodes CASSLGLAGHNEQFF.

This chain links TRBV7-2 with TRBJ1-3; D is unresolved. Deletions cut 1 base from V and 0 bases from J, with 16 bases between. Germline V gene sequence: CDR1 SGHTA, CDR2 FQGNSA. This CDR3 has 18 residues. The CDR3 bases are TGTGCCAGCAGCTTAGTACCAGCGGGCGGAATCTCTGGAAACACCATATATTTT. Protein product: CASSLVPAGGISGNTIYF.

This clone occurred once. V gene TRBV18 combines with J gene TRBJ2-5; a weak D match, TRBD2 (5 bases). The CDR3 spans 13 residues. Per the germline V gene, CDR1 is KGHSH and CDR2 is LQKENI. Trimming left V 3 bases short and J 4 bases short, with 9 bases between. CDR3 nucleotide sequence: TGTGCCAGCTCACCCGGACTCGGAGAGACCCAGTACTTC. Translating it yields CASSPGLGETQYF.

The CDR3 DNA is TGTGCCAGCAGTCCCTGGGGAGCGGTGAGCTCCTACGAGCAGTACTTC. Its protein is CASSPWGAVSSYEQYF. This sequence joins TRBV27 and TRBJ2-7; possibly TRBD2 for D (5 bases). Deletions cut 5 bases from V and 0 bases from J, with 17 bases between. The CDR3 sequence is 16 residues long. Germline V gives CDR1 MNHEY, CDR2 SMNVEV (reference sequence).

This rearrangement joins TRBV5-6 to TRBJ1-5, with TRBD1 identical over 7 bases. Germline V gene data show CDR1 as SGHDT and CDR2 as YYEEEE. This CDR3 is 15 amino acids long. The V segment lost 4 bases and the J segment 9 bases; nucleotides outside the gene matches: 13. CDR3 nucleotides: TGTGCCAGCAGCCCGGGCCCCTCGACAGGGACGCCCCAGCATTTT. This gives the protein CASSPGPSTGTPQHF. Complete variable domain (other parts from reference TRBV5-6 and TRBJ1-5): DAGVTQSPTHLIKTRGQQVTLRCSPKSGHDTVSWYQQALGQGPQFIFQYYEEEERQRGNFPDRFSGHQFPNYSSELNVNALLLGDSALYLCASSPGPSTGTPQHFGDGTRLSIL.

V gene TRBV28 combines with J gene TRBJ1-2; D call uncertain. The germline V gene encodes CDR1 MDHEN and CDR2 SYDVKM. The CDR3 extends over 14 amino acids. The V end was cut by 3 bases, the J end by 4 bases, with 12 bases between. In DNA, the CDR3 is TGTGCCAGCAGTTTGTATGCCTTTAGCTATGGCTACACCTTC. Protein product: CASSLYAFSYGYTF.

This clone was seen once. V usage is TRBV30 and J usage is TRBJ2-1; 9 bases line up with TRBD1. There are 13 residues in the CDR3. The junction had 4 bases not matched to a gene; V was cut back by 3 bases and J by 7 bases. Germline CDR1 is GTSNPN and CDR2 is SVGIG (reference sequence). The CDR3 region is CAWSGTGRNEQFF. The DNA for the CDR3 is TGTGCCTGGAGCGGGACAGGGAGGAATGAGCAGTTCTTC.

The CDR3 protein is CASSYISQGNGYTF. CDR3 DNA: TGTGCCAGCAGTTACATAAGTCAGGGTAATGGCTACACCTTC. The chain has TRBV6-6 and TRBJ1-2, with D tentatively TRBD1 (5 bases). Germline V lookup: CDR1 MNHNY, CDR2 SVGAGI (reference sequence). There are 14 residues in the CDR3. With 2 bases removed from V and 6 bases from J, the gap between germline ends came to 13 bases.

The V gene is TRBV5-1, the J gene TRBJ1-1; D gene uncertain. Germline-derived CDR1 and CDR2 are SGHRS and YFSETQ. The CDR3 is made up of 13 amino acids. With 5 bases removed from V and 0 bases from J, the gap between germline ends came to 8 bases. The CDR3 DNA sequence: TGCGCCAGCAGTTTCGAGATGAACACTGAAGCTTTCTTT. Translation: CASSFEMNTEAFF.

The V and J genes are TRBV6-5 and TRBJ2-3, with 7 positions matching TRBD1. V lost 7 bases, J lost 1 base, and 5 bases stayed unmatched. Germline lookup yields CDR1 MNHEY and CDR2 SVGAGI. The CDR3 runs to 14 residues. CDR3 sequence (DNA): TGTGCCAGCAACAGGGGCTGGGGCACAGATACGCAGTATTTT. This gives the protein CASNRGWGTDTQYF.

This rearrangement joins TRBV7-2 to TRBJ2-5; 11 bases are a match to TRBD2. V dropped 3 bases and J dropped 4; count of bases not matched to a gene: 7. Germline V gene sequence: CDR1 SGHTA, CDR2 FQGNSA. The CDR3 totals 16 residues. The CDR3 sequence: CASSLGIAGGRETQYF. In DNA, the CDR3 is TGTGCCAGCAGCTTGGGCATAGCGGGAGGGCGAGAGACCCAGTACTTC.

The chain couples TRBV5-1 to TRBJ2-7; a weak D match, TRBD2 (6 bases). The V and J ends lost 0 bases and 2 bases respectively, with 12 bases between them. The CDR3 is 15 residues long. Per germline, CDR1 SGHRS and CDR2 YFSETQ. This CDR3 is CASSLAAGEAYEQYF. The CDR3 DNA reads TGCGCCAGCAGCTTGGCCGCCGGGGAGGCCTACGAGCAGTACTTC.